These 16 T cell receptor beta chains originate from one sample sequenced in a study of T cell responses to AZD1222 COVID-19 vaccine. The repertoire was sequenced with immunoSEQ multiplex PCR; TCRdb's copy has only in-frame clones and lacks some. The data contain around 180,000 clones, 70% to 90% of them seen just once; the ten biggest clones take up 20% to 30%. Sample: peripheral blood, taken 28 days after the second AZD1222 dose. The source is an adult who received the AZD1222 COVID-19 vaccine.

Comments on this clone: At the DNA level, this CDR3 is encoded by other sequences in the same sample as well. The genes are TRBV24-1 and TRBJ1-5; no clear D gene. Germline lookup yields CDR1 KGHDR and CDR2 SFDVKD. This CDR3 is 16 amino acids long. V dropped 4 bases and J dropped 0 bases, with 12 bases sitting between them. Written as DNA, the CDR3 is TGTGCCACCAGTGACGCCGGACGGAATAGCAATCAGCCCCAGCATTTT. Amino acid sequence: CATSDAGRNSNQPQHF.

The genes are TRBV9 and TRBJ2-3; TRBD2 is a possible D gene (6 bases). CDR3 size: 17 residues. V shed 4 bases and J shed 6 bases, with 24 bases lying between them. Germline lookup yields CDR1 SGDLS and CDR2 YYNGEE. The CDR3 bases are TGTGCCAGCAGCACCCTGGGGACTTTTAGCTCTGGGGATACGCAGTATTTT. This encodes CASSTLGTFSSGDTQYF.

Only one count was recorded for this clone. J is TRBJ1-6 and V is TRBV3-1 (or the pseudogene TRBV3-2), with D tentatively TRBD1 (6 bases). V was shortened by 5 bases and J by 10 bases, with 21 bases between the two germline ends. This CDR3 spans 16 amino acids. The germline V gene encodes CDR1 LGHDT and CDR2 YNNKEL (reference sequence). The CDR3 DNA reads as TGTGCCAGCAGCAAGCAACTTACAGGGTCGTCATCACCCCTCCACTTT. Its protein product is CASSKQLTGSSSPLHF.

As DNA, the CDR3 is TGTGCCAGCATGCGGGATACTTACGAGCAGTACTTC. It specifies CASMRDTYEQYF. V and J are TRBV25-1 and TRBJ2-7; possibly TRBD2 for D (6 bases). This CDR3 has 12 amino acids. The V end lost 7 bases, the J end lost 4 bases, and 11 bases lay between the germline ends. CDR1 and CDR2 from the germline V gene are MGHDK and SYGVNS.

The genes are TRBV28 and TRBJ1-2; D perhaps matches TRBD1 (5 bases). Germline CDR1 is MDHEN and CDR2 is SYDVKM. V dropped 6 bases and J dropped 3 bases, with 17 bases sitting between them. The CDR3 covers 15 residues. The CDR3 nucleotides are TGTGCCAGCAGGACACCCGGGGGGTCGGACTATGGCTACACCTTC. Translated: CASRTPGGSDYGYTF.

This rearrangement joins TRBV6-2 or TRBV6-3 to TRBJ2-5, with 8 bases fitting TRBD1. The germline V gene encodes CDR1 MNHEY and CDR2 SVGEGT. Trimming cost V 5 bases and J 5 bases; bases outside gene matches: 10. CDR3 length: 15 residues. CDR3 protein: CASSRTGGREETQYF. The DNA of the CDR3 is TGTGCCAGCAGTCGAACAGGGGGTAGGGAGGAGACCCAGTACTTC.

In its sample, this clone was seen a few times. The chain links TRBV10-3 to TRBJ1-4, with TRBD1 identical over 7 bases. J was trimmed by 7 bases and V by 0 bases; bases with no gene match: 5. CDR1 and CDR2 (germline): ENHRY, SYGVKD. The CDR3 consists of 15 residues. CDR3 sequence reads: CAISESYRGGEKLFF. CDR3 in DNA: TGTGCCATCAGTGAGTCGTACAGGGGCGGTGAAAAACTGTTTTTT.

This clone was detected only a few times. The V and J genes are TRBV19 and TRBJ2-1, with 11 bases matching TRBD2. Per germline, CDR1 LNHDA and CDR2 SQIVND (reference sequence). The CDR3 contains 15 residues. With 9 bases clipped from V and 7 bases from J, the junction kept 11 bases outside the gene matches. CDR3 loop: CASGTSGPGGNEQFF. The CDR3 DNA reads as TGTGCCAGCGGGACTAGCGGACCTGGGGGAAATGAGCAGTTCTTC.

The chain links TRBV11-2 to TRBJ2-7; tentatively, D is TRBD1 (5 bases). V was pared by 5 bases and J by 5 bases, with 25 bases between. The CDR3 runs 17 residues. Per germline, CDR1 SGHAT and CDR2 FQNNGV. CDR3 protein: CASSHVGRSRVGDEQYF. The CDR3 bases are TGTGCCAGCAGCCACGTAGGGCGGAGCAGGGTCGGCGACGAGCAGTACTTC.

The CDR3 reads CASSQDGRSTGELFF. In nucleotides, the CDR3 is TGTGCCAGCAGCCAAGATGGGCGGTCAACCGGGGAGCTGTTTTTT. V and J are TRBV3-1 (or the pseudogene TRBV3-2) and TRBJ2-2; D remains ambiguous. Deletions cut 0 bases from V and 5 bases from J, with 10 bases between. The CDR3 loop spans 15 amino acids. Germline assignment: CDR1 LGHDT and CDR2 YNNKEL (reference sequence).

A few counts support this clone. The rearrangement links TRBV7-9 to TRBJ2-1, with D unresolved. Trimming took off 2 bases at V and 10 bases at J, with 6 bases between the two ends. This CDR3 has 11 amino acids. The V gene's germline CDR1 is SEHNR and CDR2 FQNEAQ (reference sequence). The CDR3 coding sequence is TGTGCCAGCAGCTTAAGCCAGGAGCAGTTCTTC. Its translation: CASSLSQEQFF.

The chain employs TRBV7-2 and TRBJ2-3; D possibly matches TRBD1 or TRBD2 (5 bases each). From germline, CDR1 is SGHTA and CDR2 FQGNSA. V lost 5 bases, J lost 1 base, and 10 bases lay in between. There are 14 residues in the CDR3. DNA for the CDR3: TGTGCCAGCAGCCGGTTGGGGGGCACAGATACGCAGTATTTT. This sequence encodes CASSRLGGTDTQYF. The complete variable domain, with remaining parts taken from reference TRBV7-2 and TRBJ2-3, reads GAGVSQSPSNKVTEKGKDVELRCDPISGHTALYWYRQSLGQGLEFLIYFQGNSAPDKSGLPSDRFSAERTGGSVSTLTIQRTQQEDSAVYLCASSRLGGTDTQYFGPGTRLTVL.

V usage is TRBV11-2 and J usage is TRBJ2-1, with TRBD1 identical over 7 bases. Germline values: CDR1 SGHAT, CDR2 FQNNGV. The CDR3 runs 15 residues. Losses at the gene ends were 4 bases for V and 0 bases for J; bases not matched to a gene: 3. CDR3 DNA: TGTGCCAGCAGCTCCCGGGACAGCTCCTACAATGAGCAGTTCTTC. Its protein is CASSSRDSSYNEQFF.

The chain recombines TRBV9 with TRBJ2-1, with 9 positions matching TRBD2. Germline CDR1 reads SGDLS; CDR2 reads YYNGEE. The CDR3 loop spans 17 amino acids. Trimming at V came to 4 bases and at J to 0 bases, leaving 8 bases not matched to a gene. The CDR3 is CASSISGGSSSYNEQFF. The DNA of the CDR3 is TGTGCCAGCAGCATTAGCGGGGGCTCGAGCTCCTACAATGAGCAGTTCTTC.

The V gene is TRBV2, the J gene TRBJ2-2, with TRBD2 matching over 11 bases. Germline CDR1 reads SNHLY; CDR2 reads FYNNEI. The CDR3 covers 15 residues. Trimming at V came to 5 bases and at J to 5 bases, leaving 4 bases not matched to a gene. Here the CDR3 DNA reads TGTGCCAGCAGTTGGACTAGCGGGCGTACCGGGGAGCTGTTTTTT. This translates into CASSWTSGRTGELFF.

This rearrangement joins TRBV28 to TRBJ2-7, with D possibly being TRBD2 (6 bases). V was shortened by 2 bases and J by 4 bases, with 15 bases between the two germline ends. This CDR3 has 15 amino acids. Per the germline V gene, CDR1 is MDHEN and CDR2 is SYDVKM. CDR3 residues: CASSLIYGRLYEQYF. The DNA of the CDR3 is TGTGCCAGCAGTTTAATTTACGGGAGACTATACGAGCAGTACTTC.